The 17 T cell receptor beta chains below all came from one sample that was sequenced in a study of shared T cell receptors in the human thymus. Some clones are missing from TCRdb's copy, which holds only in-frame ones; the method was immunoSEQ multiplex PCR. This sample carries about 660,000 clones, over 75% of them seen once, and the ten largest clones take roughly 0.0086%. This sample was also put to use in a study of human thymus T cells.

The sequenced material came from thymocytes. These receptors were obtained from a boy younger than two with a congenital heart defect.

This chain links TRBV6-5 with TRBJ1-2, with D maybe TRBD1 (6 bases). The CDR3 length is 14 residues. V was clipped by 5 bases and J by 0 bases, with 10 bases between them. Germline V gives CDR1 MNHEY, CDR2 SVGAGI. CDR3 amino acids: CASSDRSTNYGYTF. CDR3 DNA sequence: TGTGCCAGCAGTGACAGGTCGACTAACTATGGCTACACCTTC.

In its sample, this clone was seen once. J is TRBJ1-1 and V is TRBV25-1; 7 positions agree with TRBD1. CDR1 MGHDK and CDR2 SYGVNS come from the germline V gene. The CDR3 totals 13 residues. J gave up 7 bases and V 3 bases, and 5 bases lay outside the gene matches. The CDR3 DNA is TGTGCCAGCAGTGAGAGACAGGGTGGTGAAGCTTTCTTT. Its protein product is CASSERQGGEAFF.

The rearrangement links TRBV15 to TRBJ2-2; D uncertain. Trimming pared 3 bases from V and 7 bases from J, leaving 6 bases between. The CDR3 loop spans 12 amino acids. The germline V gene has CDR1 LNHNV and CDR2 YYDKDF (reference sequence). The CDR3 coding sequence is TGTGCCACCAGCAGTTCTTTCGGGGAGCTGTTTTTT. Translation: CATSSSFGELFF.

The CDR3 bases are TGTGCCAGCAGCGTAGGGCCCAGTCCCTATAATTCACCCCTCCACTTT. Its translation is CASSVGPSPYNSPLHF. The J gene is TRBJ1-6, the V gene TRBV7-2; D call uncertain. This CDR3 has 16 amino acids. The germline V gene has CDR1 SGHTA and CDR2 FQGNSA. Trimming removed 5 bases from V and 2 bases from J, with 13 bases in between.

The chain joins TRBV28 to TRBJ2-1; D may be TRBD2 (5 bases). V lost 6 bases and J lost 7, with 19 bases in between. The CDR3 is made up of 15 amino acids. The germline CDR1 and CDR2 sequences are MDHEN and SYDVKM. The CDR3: CASSPRAGEVNEQFF. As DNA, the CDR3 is TGTGCCAGCAGCCCTCGGGCCGGGGAAGTAAATGAGCAGTTCTTC.

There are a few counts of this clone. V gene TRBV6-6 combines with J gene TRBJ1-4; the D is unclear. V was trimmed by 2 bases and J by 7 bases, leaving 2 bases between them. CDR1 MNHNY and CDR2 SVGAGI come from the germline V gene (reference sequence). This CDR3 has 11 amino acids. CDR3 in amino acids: CASSYREKLFF. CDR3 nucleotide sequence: TGTGCCAGCAGTTACCGTGAAAAACTGTTTTTT.

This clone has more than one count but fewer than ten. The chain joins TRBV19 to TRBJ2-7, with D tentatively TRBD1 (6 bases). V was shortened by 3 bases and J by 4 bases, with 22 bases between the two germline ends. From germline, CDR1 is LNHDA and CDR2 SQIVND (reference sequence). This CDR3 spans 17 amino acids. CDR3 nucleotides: TGTGCCAGTAGTATTGGGTTACGCCAGGGGCCTACTTACGAGCAGTACTTC. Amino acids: CASSIGLRQGPTYEQYF.

This chain's CDR3 is CASSYTSTGPYEQYF. CDR3 in DNA: TGTGCCAGCAGTTACACCTCGACAGGGCCCTACGAGCAGTACTTC. The chain is built from TRBV6-5 and TRBJ2-7; TRBD1 matches at 7 bases. The CDR3 covers 15 residues. The V and J ends lost 2 bases and 2 bases, in that order; junction bases with no gene match: 6. Per germline, CDR1 MNHEY and CDR2 SVGAGI.

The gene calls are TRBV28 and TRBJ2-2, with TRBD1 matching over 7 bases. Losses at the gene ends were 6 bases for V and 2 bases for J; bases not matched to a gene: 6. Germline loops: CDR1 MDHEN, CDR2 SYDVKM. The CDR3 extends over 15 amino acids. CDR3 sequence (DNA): TGTGCCAGCAGAAGGGACAGCCATAACACCGGGGAGCTGTTTTTT. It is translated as CASRRDSHNTGELFF.

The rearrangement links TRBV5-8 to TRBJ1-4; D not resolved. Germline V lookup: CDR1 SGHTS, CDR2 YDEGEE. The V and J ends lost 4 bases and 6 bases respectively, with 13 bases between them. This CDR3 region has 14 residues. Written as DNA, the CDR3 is TGTGCCAGCAGCATGATCCACGGGGATGAAAAACTGTTTTTT. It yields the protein CASSMIHGDEKLFF.

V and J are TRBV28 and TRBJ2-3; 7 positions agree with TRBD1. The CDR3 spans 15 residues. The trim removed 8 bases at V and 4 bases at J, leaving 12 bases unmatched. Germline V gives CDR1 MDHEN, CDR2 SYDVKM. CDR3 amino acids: CASSRRQGGADTQYF. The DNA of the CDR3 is TGTGCCAGCTCGAGGCGACAGGGTGGCGCAGATACGCAGTATTTT.

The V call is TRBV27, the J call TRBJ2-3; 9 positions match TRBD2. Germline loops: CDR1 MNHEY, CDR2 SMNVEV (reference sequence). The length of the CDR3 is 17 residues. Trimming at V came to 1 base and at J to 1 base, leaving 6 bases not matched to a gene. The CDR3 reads CASSLYRTSDGTDTQYF. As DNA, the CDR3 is TGTGCCAGCAGTTTATACCGGACTAGCGATGGCACAGATACGCAGTATTTT.

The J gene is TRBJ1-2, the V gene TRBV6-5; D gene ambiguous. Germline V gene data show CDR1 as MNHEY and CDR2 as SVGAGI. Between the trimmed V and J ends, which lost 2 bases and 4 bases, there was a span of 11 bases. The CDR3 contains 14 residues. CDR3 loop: CASSYRVGSYGYTF. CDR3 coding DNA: TGTGCCAGCAGTTACAGAGTCGGGAGCTATGGCTACACCTTC.

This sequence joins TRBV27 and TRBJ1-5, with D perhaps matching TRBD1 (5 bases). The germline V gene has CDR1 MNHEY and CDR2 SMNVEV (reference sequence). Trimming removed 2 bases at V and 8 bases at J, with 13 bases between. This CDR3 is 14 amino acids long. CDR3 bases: TGTGCCAGCAGTTTAGGGGCCACAACCGAGCCCCAGCATTTT. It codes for CASSLGATTEPQHF.

The DNA of the CDR3 is TGTGCCAGCAACATACAGACCAGGAACACTGAAGCTTTCTTT. Translation gives CASNIQTRNTEAFF. V gene TRBV2 combines with J gene TRBJ1-1; D unresolved. Germline assignment: CDR1 SNHLY and CDR2 FYNNEI. V lost 7 bases, J lost 1 base, and 13 bases lay in between. CDR3 length: 14 amino acids.

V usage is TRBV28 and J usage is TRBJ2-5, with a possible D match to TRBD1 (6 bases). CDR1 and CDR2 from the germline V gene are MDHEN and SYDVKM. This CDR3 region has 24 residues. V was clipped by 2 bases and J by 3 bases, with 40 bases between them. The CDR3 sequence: CASSLLTKFSIDRMTMDQKETQYF. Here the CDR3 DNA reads TGTGCCAGCAGTTTACTGACTAAGTTTTCAATCGACAGGATGACGATGGACCAGAAAGAGACCCAGTACTTC.

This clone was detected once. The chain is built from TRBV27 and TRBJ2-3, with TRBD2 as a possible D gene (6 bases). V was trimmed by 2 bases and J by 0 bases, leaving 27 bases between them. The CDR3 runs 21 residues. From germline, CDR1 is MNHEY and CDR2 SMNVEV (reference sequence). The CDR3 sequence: CASSLAHGRDSLIPSTDTQYF. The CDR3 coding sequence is TGTGCCAGCAGTTTAGCGCACGGGCGGGACTCCTTAATCCCTAGCACAGATACGCAGTATTTT.